These 14 T cell receptor beta chains were all obtained from the same sample, sequenced in a study of identical twins. TCRdb independently ran MiXCR on the 5' RACE reads; one entry per CDR3 protein. The sample yields fewer than 250,000 distinct CDR3 sequences, around 9.6% seen once. The sequenced sample was memory (CD45RO+) T cells sorted from blood. The receptors were gathered from a young woman in good health.

There are many counts of this clonotype. DNA of the CDR3: TGTGCCAGCAGAAACAGGGTCGATCGGACTGAAGCTTTCTTT. It specifies CASRNRVDRTEAFF. The V call is TRBV6-2 or TRBV6-3, the J call TRBJ1-1; D is perhaps TRBD1 (6 bases). Trimming took 6 bases from V and 5 from J, leaving 16 bases between them. CDR1 and CDR2 (germline): MNHEY, SVGEGT. CDR3 length: 14 amino acids.

This rearrangement joins TRBV4-3 to TRBJ2-1, with TRBD2 matching over 7 bases. The CDR3 runs 16 residues. V dropped 4 bases and J dropped 5; count of bases not matched to a gene: 11. In germline, CDR1 is LGHNA, CDR2 YSLEER. The CDR3 sequence is CASSPRGASGNNEQFF. In nucleotides, the CDR3 is TGCGCCAGCAGCCCGAGAGGCGCTAGCGGTAACAATGAGCAGTTCTTC.

This clonotype was counted ten times or more. The genes are TRBV20-1 and TRBJ2-7, with a tentative D call TRBD2 (6 bases). The CDR3 covers 14 residues. CDR1 and CDR2 from the germline V gene are DFQATT and SNEGSKA (reference sequence). Trimming stripped 6 bases from V and 5 bases from J, with 20 bases between. The CDR3 spells CSAGGGSGVNEQYF. CDR3 nucleotides: TGCAGTGCCGGCGGAGGGTCGGGGGTAAACGAGCAGTACTTC.

This clonotype was picked up many times. This chain joins TRBV12-3 or TRBV12-4 and TRBJ2-1, with no clear D. The CDR3 is 15 amino acids. V was trimmed by 8 bases and J by 0 bases, leaving 14 bases between them. The chain's CDR3 is CASGRWRSSYNEQFF. Written as DNA, the CDR3 is TGTGCCAGCGGGCGGTGGCGGAGCTCCTACAATGAGCAGTTCTTC.

The table lists this clonotype with a few counts. The rearrangement joins TRBV7-8 to TRBJ2-7; unclear D gene. Per germline, CDR1 SGHVS and CDR2 FQNEAQ. CDR3 length equals 14 residues. V lost 0 bases and J 3 bases, leaving 9 bases between the germline ends. The CDR3: CASSLAPRRYEQYF. In DNA form, the CDR3 reads TGTGCCAGCAGCTTAGCTCCCAGACGCTACGAGCAGTACTTC.

The chain is built from TRBV5-1 and TRBJ2-1, with TRBD2 matching 13 bases. The CDR3 loop spans 16 amino acids. Germline trimming cut 4 bases from V and 8 bases from J; bases unmatched to any gene: 9. The V gene's germline CDR1 is SGHRS and CDR2 YFSETQ. Here the CDR3 reads CASSTAGTSGNYEQFF. In DNA, the CDR3 is TGCGCCAGCAGCACCGCCGGGACTAGCGGGAACTATGAGCAGTTCTTC.

The chain has TRBV6-1 and TRBJ2-3, with 7 bases that match TRBD1. Germline CDR1 and CDR2: MNHNS and SASEGT. V shed 10 bases, J shed 6 bases, and the junction held 13 bases outside the gene matches. The CDR3 is made up of 14 amino acids. CDR3 region: CATKAQGKLDTQYF. CDR3 sequence (DNA): TGTGCCACCAAGGCACAGGGGAAGTTGGATACGCAGTATTTT.

This clonotype was observed a few times. V gene TRBV7-9 combines with J gene TRBJ2-4, with D perhaps matching TRBD2 (5 bases). Trimming took 5 bases from V and 9 from J, leaving 14 bases between them. The CDR3 contains 13 residues. CDR1 and CDR2 (germline): SEHNR, FQNEAQ (reference sequence). CDR3 sequence (DNA): TGTGCCAGCAGCCTTCACGAACGGGGCATTCAGTACTTC. This gives the protein CASSLHERGIQYF.

In its sample, this clonotype was seen a few times. J is TRBJ1-2 and V is TRBV6-5; D is ambiguous. CDR3 length: 16 residues. The V end lost 0 bases, the J end lost 5 bases, and 16 bases lay between the germline ends. The germline gives CDR1 MNHEY, CDR2 SVGAGI. The CDR3, as DNA: TGTGCCAGCAGTTACTCAGTAGGGCAGCTGGGTTATGGCTACACCTTC. It is translated as CASSYSVGQLGYGYTF.

This chain joins TRBV12-3 or TRBV12-4 and TRBJ2-1; either TRBD1 or TRBD2 may fit D (5 bases each). V was cut by 2 bases and J by 6 bases, with 20 bases left in between. This CDR3 has 17 residues. CDR3 sequence: CASSLKRRSGRGNEQFF. DNA of the CDR3: TGTGCCAGCAGTTTAAAGCGCCGATCGGGGCGCGGCAATGAGCAGTTCTTC.

A few counts support this clonotype. This sequence joins TRBV5-1 and TRBJ2-3; a weak D match, TRBD2 (5 bases). The V gene lost 2 bases and the J gene lost 5 bases, with 9 bases spanning the gap. Germline V gene data show CDR1 as SGHRS and CDR2 as YFSETQ. The CDR3 has 13 amino acids. The CDR3 is CASSFREGDTQYF. CDR3 sequence (DNA): TGCGCCAGCAGCTTCCGCGAGGGAGATACGCAGTATTTT.

This clonotype was counted a few times. The rearrangement uses TRBV9 and TRBJ2-1, with TRBD2 identical over 12 bases. The ends lost 5 bases at V and 7 bases at J; junction bases unmatched: 10. The CDR3 runs to 16 residues. Germline V lookup: CDR1 SGDLS, CDR2 YYNGEE. This chain's CDR3 is CASSGTSGHPGNEQFF. Written as DNA, the CDR3 is TGTGCCAGCAGTGGGACTAGCGGGCACCCCGGGAATGAGCAGTTCTTC.

This chain uses TRBV6-1 with TRBJ1-2; 7 bases agree with TRBD1. The CDR3 is 15 residues long. Germline-derived CDR1 and CDR2 are MNHNS and SASEGT. V shed 11 bases, J shed 7 bases, and the junction held 19 bases outside the gene matches. The CDR3 region is CASSRDSTHVGGYTF. CDR3 coding DNA: TGTGCCTCATCCCGGGACAGTACCCACGTAGGTGGCTACACCTTC.

The CDR3 DNA sequence: TGTGCCAGCAGTTACTCTGGTACGGGACCGGATTACAATGAGCAGTTCTTC. It specifies CASSYSGTGPDYNEQFF. The V and J genes are TRBV6-5 and TRBJ2-1; D might be TRBD1 or TRBD2, each matching 5 bases. This CDR3 spans 17 amino acids. Per the germline V gene, CDR1 is MNHEY and CDR2 is SVGAGI. The V end was cut by 0 bases, the J end by 4 bases, with 16 bases between.